Listed below are T cell receptor beta chains from one sample, sequenced in a study of cytomegalovirus exposure and HLA in healthy donors. This table comes from immunoSEQ multiplex PCR, and its TCRdb copy is limited to in-frame clones, with some not included. The sample carries under 150,000 clones, approximately 81% recorded once. Sequencing used PBMCs. All receptors derive from a man in his thirties or forties in good health and CMV-seropositive. The CDR3 runs from the conserved cysteine through the conserved F or W. A D gene is named only where the DNA matches it firmly. Size tells how often a clone was seen (once, few, many) or the class of an expanded clone, and some rows leave it out.

D gene	V gene	J gene	clone size	CDR3 DNA	CDR3 protein
TRBD1	TRBV18	TRBJ1-6	-	TGTGCCAGCTCAGAACAGGGGGGGGATAATTCACCCCTCCACTTT	CASSEQGGDNSPLHF
-	TRBV9	TRBJ1-4	-	TGTGCCAGCAGCGTCGGAGGAGCAGATGAAAAACTGTTTTTT	CASSVGGADEKLFF
TRBD2	TRBV28	TRBJ2-5	-	TGTGCCAGCATTAGGGGACTAGCGGAAGAGACCCAGTACTTC	CASIRGLAEETQYF
TRBD1	TRBV7-9	TRBJ2-5	-	TGTGCCGTTCAAAACCCGAGACAGGGGTGGGAGACCCAGTACTTC	CAVQNPRQGWETQYF
TRBD2	TRBV7-2	TRBJ2-1	-	TGTGCCAGCCAGAGCGGGGGGACCTCCTACAATGAGCAGTTCTTC	CASQSGGTSYNEQFF
-	TRBV7-8	TRBJ1-5	-	TGTGCCAGCAGCTTAGACCGGGGGCCCCAGCATTTT	CASSLDRGPQHF
-	TRBV12-5	TRBJ2-3	-	TGTGCTAGTGGTTTGGTACAAGGACTAGGGGGAGATACGCAGTATTTT	CASGLVQGLGGDTQYF
-	TRBV27	TRBJ2-7	-	TGTGCCAGCAGTACCCTTTCGGGGAGACCCTACGAGCAGTACTTC	CASSTLSGRPYEQYF
TRBD2	TRBV7-2	TRBJ2-6	-	TGTGCCAGCAGCTTTGGGACTAGCGGGAGGTTCTCTGGGGCCAACGTCCTGACTTTC	CASSFGTSGRFSGANVLTF
TRBD1	TRBV6-5	TRBJ1-6	-	TGTGCCAGCAGTTACTCTCTGGACAGGGGACCCCTCCACTTT	CASSYSLDRGPLHF
TRBD1	TRBV6-5	TRBJ2-3	-	TGTGCCAGCAGGACAGACAGGGGGCGAACAGATACGCAGTATTTT	CASRTDRGRTDTQYF
TRBD1	TRBV4-3	TRBJ2-2	-	TGCGCCAGCAGCCAAGGGACAGGGGCCACCGGGGAGCTGTTTTTT	CASSQGTGATGELFF
TRBD2	TRBV7-3	TRBJ2-3	-	TGTGCCAGCAGCACCGGGACTAGGAGCGATACGCAGTATTTT	CASSTGTRSDTQYF
TRBD2	TRBV5-6	TRBJ2-7	-	TGTGCCAGCAGCCTCTTAGCGGGAGGCGACGAGCAGTACTTC	CASSLLAGGDEQYF
-	TRBV6-6	TRBJ1-2	-	TGTGCCAGCAGCCCCATCACTAAAACTAACTATGGCTACACCTTC	CASSPITKTNYGYTF
TRBD1	TRBV28	TRBJ2-2	-	TGTGCCAGCAGAGAAGGGGGCTACATTCGGCTTTCGTACACCGGGGAGCTGTTTTTT	CASREGGYIRLSYTGELFF
-	TRBV1	TRBJ1-2	-	TGCACCAGCAGCCAAAACTCTGCCCCGCGAGCAGGGAACAATAACTATGGCTACACCTTC	CTSSQNSAPRAGNNNYGYTF
TRBD2	TRBV27	TRBJ2-1	-	TGTGCCAGCAGTCCAGGGACTACCTCCTACAATGAGCAGTTCTTC	CASSPGTTSYNEQFF
TRBD1	TRBV7-9	TRBJ1-2	few	TGTGCCAGCAGCAACCCGACAGGGGTTGGCTACACCTTC	CASSNPTGVGYTF
-	TRBV7-3	TRBJ1-2	few	TGTGCCAGCAGCTTAACGTCCCACGGTTCCACCTTC	CASSLTSHGSTF
-	TRBV5-1	TRBJ1-4	-	TGCGCCAGCAGCTTTAGGACAGCAAATGAAAAACTGTTTTTT	CASSFRTANEKLFF
-	TRBV5-1	TRBJ2-3	few	TGCGCCAGCAGCTCACAGGGGGGGGATACGCAGTATTTT	CASSSQGGDTQYF
-	TRBV30	TRBJ2-3	-	TGTGCCTGGAGTCGGGATAACACAGATACGCAGTATTTT	CAWSRDNTDTQYF
-	TRBV4-3	TRBJ2-3	-	TGCGCCAGCAGCCAAGATTTGATGGGTAGCGGTGGTTGGCATACGCAGTATTTT	CASSQDLMGSGGWHTQYF
-	TRBV7-9	TRBJ2-3	few	TGTGCCAGCAGCTTCGACATTAGCACAGATACGCAGTATTTT	CASSFDISTDTQYF
TRBD2	TRBV27	TRBJ2-5	few	TGTGCCAGCAGGCCCAGAAAGCTAGCGGGAGAGACCCAGTACTTC	CASRPRKLAGETQYF
-	TRBV28	TRBJ1-1	-	TGTGCCAGCAGCCCCGCCCAGGCGCAGGGGCACACTGAAGCTTTCTTT	CASSPAQAQGHTEAFF
-	TRBV27	TRBJ1-5	-	TGTGCCAGCACCCGAGACTACAATAGCAATCAGCCCCAGCATTTT	CASTRDYNSNQPQHF
-	TRBV4-3	TRBJ1-6	-	TGCGCCAGCAGCCAAGAGCGGGGATCCTATAATTCACCCCTCCACTTT	CASSQERGSYNSPLHF
TRBD2	TRBV9	TRBJ2-7	-	TGTGCCAGCAGCATGGGGACTAGCGGTACCTACGAGCAGTACTTC	CASSMGTSGTYEQYF
TRBD1	TRBV5-1	TRBJ2-2	-	TGCGCCAGCAGCTTGTTATCAGACAGGGGCACCGGGGAGCTGTTTTTT	CASSLLSDRGTGELFF
-	TRBV6-6	TRBJ1-6	few	TGTGCCAGCAGTTACGTCCGCAGGGCAAGAGCCCTCCACTTT	CASSYVRRARALHF
TRBD1	TRBV5-4	TRBJ2-5	-	TGTGCCAGCAGCTTGGGACAGGGTGAAGAGACCCAGTACTTC	CASSLGQGEETQYF
-	TRBV18	TRBJ1-3	-	TGTGCCAGCTCACCTCTGGTGAGGGACACACTTGGAAACACCATATATTTT	CASSPLVRDTLGNTIYF